A few counts support the clone carrying this TCR beta chain. The sample is drawn from a study of Graves' ophthalmopathy and Graves' hyperthyroidism. The CDR3 covers 16 residues. CDR1 and CDR2 (germline): MNHNS, SASEGT. The ends were cut back, 6 bases at V and 0 bases at J, with 15 bases in the middle. No progression to ophthalmopathy over 18 months defined stable hyperthyroidism. The TCR beta CDR3 regions underwent amplification from RNA transcripts. Second-round multiplex PCR followed a first-round RT-PCR using HTBI primers. TCRdb recomputed calls from the multiplex PCR reads with MiXCR, one row per CDR3 protein. The sample holds roughly 350,000 distinct CDR3 sequences, approximately 17% seen once.

Sequencing was done on a sample of peripheral blood. This chain links TRBV6-1 with TRBJ2-4; D uncertain. The sequence was collected from an adult woman with stable Graves' hyperthyroidism. DNA for the CDR3: TGTGCCAGCAGCAACGGCAATAAAATAGCCAAAAACATTCAGTACTTC. Its protein product is CASSNGNKIAKNIQYF.